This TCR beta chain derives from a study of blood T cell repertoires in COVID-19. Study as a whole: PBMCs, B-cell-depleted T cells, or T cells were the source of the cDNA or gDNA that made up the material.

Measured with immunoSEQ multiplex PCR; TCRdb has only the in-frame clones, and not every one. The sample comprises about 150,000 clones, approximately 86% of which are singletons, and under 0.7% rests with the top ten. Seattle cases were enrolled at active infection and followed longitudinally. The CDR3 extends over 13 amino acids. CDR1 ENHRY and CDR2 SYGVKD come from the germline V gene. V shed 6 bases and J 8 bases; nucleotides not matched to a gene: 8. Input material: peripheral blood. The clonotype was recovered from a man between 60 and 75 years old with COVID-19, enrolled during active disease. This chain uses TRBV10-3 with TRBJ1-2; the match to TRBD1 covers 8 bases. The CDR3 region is CAISLTGVYGYTF. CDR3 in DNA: TGTGCCATCAGCCTGACAGGGGTATACGGCTACACCTTC.